This T cell receptor (beta chain) is drawn from a study of T cell responses to AZD1222 COVID-19 vaccine. Whole-study results and caveats: Among the donors, most were white British and more were female, and clonal diversity was possibly underestimated. Repertoire collection took place solely once the T cell response had peaked. In the spike-specific TCR repertoire, nearly half reportedly target unmutated variant regions.

Trimming took off 10 bases at V and 4 bases at J, with 13 bases between the two ends. This CDR3 spans 13 amino acids. Germline lookup yields CDR1 MDHEN and CDR2 SYDVKM. In the case of this clone: Its antigen is still unknown.

Clones were sequenced by immunoSEQ multiplex PCR, and TCRdb holds only the in-frame ones, with some missing. The sample lists around 88,000 clones; approximately 86% were seen once. The V call is TRBV28, the J call TRBJ2-2; tentatively, D is TRBD1 (5 bases). The clonotype originates from an adult in good health. The sequencing used peripheral blood, collected on day 0 of AZD1222 vaccination. The CDR3 loop reads CATPDSLTGELFF. Written as DNA, the CDR3 is TGTGCCACACCAGACAGTCTCACCGGGGAGCTGTTTTTT.